This T cell receptor (beta chain) is from a study of blood T cell repertoires in COVID-19. Study background: Sample material is recorded as cDNA or gDNA derived from T cells, B-cell-depleted T cells, or PBMCs.

As originally analysed: Estimated nucleated cell counts came from reference gene primer amplification. Profiled with immunoSEQ multiplex PCR; TCRdb holds only in-frame clones, not every one. V and J calls and clone size come straight from that table; D and trimming were deduced from the DNA. The table has roughly 120,000 clones, less than 85% seen once. V lost 6 bases, J lost 2 bases, and 11 bases lay in between. The CDR3 runs to 14 residues. Looked up from germline, CDR1 is MNHEY and CDR2 is SVGEGT. This TCR was recovered from a human donor in a cohort sampled during active COVID-19. The V call is TRBV6-2 or TRBV6-3, the J call TRBJ1-5; D gene unclear. The source material was peripheral blood. In nucleotides, the CDR3 is TGTGCCAGCAGCCGCGTGTCGGGCAATCAGCCCCAGCATTTT. This codes for CASSRVSGNQPQHF.